These T cell receptor beta chains were read from a single sample in a study of OX40 agonist ivuxolimab in advanced cancers. Clones were sequenced by immunoSEQ multiplex PCR, and TCRdb holds only the in-frame ones, with some missing. The repertoire holds some 80,000 clones, with about nine tenths as singletons. Sequencing was performed on CD4+ or CD8+ T cells sorted from blood, taken in a trial of the OX40 agonist ivuxolimab. The receptors derive from an adult with an advanced solid tumor such as melanoma, head and neck, liver or kidney cancer. Each CDR3 is given with its conserved first and last residue.

cdr3_aa | j_call | v_call
CASSLGTSGGGTQYF | TRBJ2-5 | TRBV11-2
CASRGQGLSYEQYF | TRBJ2-7 | TRBV7-3
CSVELAGGLEQFF | TRBJ2-1 | TRBV29-1
CASRPILGRGGPDTQYF | TRBJ2-3 | TRBV27
CASSYQGATGELFF | TRBJ2-2 | TRBV5-1
CASRRTGSSTEAFF | TRBJ1-1 | TRBV27
CASSDLGNTIYF | TRBJ1-3 | TRBV5-1
CASKREGGELFF | TRBJ2-2 | TRBV5-1
CASSNPGTALYEQYF | - | TRBV19
CASSRGLAGHTGELFF | TRBJ2-2 | TRBV5-4
CASSPDLGLAVLDEQYF | TRBJ2-7 | TRBV5-6
CASSYRTSGGDTQYF | TRBJ2-3 | TRBV5-6